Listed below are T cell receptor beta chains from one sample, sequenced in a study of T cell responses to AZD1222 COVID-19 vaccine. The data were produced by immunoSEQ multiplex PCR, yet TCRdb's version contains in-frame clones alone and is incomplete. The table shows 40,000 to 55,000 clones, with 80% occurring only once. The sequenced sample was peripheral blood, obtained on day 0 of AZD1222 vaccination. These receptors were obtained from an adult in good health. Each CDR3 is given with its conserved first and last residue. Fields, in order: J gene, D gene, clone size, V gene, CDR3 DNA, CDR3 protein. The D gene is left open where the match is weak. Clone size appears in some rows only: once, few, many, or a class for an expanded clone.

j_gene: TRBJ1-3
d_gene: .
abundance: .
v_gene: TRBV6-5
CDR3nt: TGTGCCAGCAGTCAGTCGGGAAACACCATATATTTT
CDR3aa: CASSQSGNTIYF

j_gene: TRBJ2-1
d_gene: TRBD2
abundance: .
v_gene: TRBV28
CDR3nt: TGTGCCACAGTTAGCGGGGGGTCCTACAATGAGCAGTTCTTC
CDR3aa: CATVSGGSYNEQFF

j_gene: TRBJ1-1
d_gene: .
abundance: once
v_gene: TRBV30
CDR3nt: TGTGCCTGGACCACGGCAGGACAGTGGCTTTTACACACTGAAGCTTTCTTT
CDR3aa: CAWTTAGQWLLHTEAFF

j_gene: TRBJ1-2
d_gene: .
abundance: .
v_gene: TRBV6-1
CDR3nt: TGTGCCAGCACCGGGGGATCCAATAACTATGGCTACACCTTC
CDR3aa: CASTGGSNNYGYTF

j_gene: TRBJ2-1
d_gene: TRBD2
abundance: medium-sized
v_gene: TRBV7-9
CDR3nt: TGTGCCAGCAGCCCCAGGATAGCGGGGGGGCACAATGAGCAGTTCTTC
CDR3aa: CASSPRIAGGHNEQFF

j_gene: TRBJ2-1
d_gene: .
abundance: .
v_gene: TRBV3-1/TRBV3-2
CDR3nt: TGTGCCAGCAGCCCCTCGACGGGGTATGAGCAGTTCTTC
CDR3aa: CASSPSTGYEQFF

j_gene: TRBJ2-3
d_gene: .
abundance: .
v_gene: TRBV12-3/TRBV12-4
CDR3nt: TGTGCCAGCAGTTTTCCTCCGCGCGATACGCAGTATTTT
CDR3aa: CASSFPPRDTQYF

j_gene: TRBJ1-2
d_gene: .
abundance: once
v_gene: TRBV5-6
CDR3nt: TGTGCCAGCAGCCGGGGAACAGGGAACGGCTACACCTTC
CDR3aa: CASSRGTGNGYTF

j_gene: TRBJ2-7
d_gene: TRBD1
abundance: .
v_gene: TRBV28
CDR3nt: TGTGCCAGCAGCTCCCTCCGGGACAGGGGCTCCTACGAGCAGTACTTC
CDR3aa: CASSSLRDRGSYEQYF

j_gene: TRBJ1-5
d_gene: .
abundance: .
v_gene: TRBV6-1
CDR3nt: TGTGCCAGCAGTGAAGTACGGGTGAATCAGCCCCAGCATTTT
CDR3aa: CASSEVRVNQPQHF

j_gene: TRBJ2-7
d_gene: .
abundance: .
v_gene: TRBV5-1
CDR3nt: TGCGCCAGCAGCGTATCGGACTACGAGCAGTACTTC
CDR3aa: CASSVSDYEQYF

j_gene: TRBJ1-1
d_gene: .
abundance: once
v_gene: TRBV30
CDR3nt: TGTGCCTCGTTAGAACGGGGCACTGAAGCTTTCTTT
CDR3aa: CASLERGTEAFF

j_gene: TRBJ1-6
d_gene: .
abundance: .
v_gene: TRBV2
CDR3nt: TGTGCCAGCAGGTTGGGGACGACTAATTCACCCCTCCACTTT
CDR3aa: CASRLGTTNSPLHF

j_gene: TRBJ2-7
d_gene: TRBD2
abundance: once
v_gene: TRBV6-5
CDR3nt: TGTGCCAGCAGCCCAACTAGCGGGGCCGCCTACGAGCAGTACTTC
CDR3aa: CASSPTSGAAYEQYF

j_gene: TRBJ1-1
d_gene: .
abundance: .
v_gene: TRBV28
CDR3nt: TGTGCCAGCAGTTTAAGGAGGGAAGCTTTCTTT
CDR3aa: CASSLRREAFF

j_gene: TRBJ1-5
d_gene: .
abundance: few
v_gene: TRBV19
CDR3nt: TGTGCCAGTTCACGTCTACTGGGGGCGCAGGGGAATCAGCCCCAGCATTTT
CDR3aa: CASSRLLGAQGNQPQHF

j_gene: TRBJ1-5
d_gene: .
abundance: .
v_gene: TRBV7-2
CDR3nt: TGTGCCAGCAGCTTAATGGGGCACGAGGAAGAGCCCCAGCATTTT
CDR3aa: CASSLMGHEEEPQHF

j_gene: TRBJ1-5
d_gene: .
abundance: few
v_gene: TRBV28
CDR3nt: TGTGCCAGCAGTTACAGATTCAATCAGCCCCAGCATTTT
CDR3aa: CASSYRFNQPQHF

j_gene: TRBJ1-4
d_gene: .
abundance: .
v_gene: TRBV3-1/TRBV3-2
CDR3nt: TGTGCCAGCAGCCAACACAGGGTAGATGAAAAACTGTTTTTT
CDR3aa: CASSQHRVDEKLFF

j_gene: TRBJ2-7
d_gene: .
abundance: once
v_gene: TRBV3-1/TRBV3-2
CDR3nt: TGTGCCAGCAGCCAAGCCCGGACAGTTACCTACGAGCAGTACTTC
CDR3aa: CASSQARTVTYEQYF

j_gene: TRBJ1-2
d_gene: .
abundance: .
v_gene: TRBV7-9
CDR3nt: TGTGCCAGCAGCTTAGCAGCGGGGGCTGATGGCTACACCTTC
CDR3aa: CASSLAAGADGYTF

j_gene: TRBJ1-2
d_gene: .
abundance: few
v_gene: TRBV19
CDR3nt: TGTGCCAGTAAGCGGGTTGACTATGGCTACACCTTC
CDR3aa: CASKRVDYGYTF

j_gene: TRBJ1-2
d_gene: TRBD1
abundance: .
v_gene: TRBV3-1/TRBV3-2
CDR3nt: TGTGCCAGCAGCCAGATGAACAACAGGGGGGTTTATGGCTACACCTTC
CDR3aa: CASSQMNNRGVYGYTF

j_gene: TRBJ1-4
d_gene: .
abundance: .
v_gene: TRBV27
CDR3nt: TGTGCCAGCAGTTTGGGGTGGCGGGAAAAACTGTTTTTT
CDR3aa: CASSLGWREKLFF

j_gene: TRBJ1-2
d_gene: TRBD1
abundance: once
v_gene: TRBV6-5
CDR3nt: TGTGCCAGCAGTTACCGGGACAGGGGGCGGAGTGGCTACACCTTC
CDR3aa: CASSYRDRGRSGYTF

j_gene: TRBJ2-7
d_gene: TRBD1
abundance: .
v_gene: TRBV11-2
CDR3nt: TGTGCCAGCAGCTTTGCGGGACAGGGGGCCGACGAGCAGTACTTC
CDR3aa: CASSFAGQGADEQYF

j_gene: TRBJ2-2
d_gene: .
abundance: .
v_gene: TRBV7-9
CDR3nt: TGTGCCAGCAGCTTAGTTGGGGAAAGGAACACCGGGGAGCTGTTTTTT
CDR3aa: CASSLVGERNTGELFF

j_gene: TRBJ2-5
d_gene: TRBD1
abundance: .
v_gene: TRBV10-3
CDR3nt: TGTGCCAGCCGACAGGGATTAGAGAAAGAGACCCAGTACTTC
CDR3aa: CASRQGLEKETQYF

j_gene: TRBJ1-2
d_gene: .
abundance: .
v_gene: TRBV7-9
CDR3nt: TGTGCCAGCAGCCAAAGGGGGTTCTCTGACACCTTC
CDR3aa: CASSQRGFSDTF

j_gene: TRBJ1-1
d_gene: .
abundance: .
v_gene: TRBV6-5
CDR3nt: TGTGCCAGCAACGAGGAGTTCGGTAGCACTGAAGCTTTCTTT
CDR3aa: CASNEEFGSTEAFF

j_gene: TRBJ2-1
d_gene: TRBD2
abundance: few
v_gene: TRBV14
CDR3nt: TGTGCCAGCAGCCCGGGACTAGATGTTGAGCAGTTCTTC
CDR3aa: CASSPGLDVEQFF

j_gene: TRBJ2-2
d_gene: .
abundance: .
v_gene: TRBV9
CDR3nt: TGTGCCAGCAGCGTCCTTGCCGGCACCGGGGAGCTGTTTTTT
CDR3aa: CASSVLAGTGELFF

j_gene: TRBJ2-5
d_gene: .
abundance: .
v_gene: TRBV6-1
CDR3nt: TGTGCCAGCAGTGAATTGAGGGTCCCCTCGGAGACCCAGTACTTC
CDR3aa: CASSELRVPSETQYF

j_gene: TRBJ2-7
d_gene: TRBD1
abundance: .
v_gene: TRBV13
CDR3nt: TGTGCCAGCAGCTTGACAGGGGACCACGAGCAGTACTTC
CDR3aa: CASSLTGDHEQYF

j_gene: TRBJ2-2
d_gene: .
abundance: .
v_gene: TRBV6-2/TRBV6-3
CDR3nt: TGTGCCAGCAGTTACTCTCAACGGATCCCCTTCGTTTTCCGGCCCGGGGAGCTGTTTTTT
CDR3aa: CASSYSQRIPFVFRPGELFF

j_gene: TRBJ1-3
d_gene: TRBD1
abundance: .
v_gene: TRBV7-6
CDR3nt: TGTGCCAGCAGCTCTCTTGGGGGACAGAGCTCTGGAAACACCATATATTTT
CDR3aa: CASSSLGGQSSGNTIYF

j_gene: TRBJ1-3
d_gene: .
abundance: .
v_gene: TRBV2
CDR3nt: TGTGCCAGCAGTGACAGGGACGATGGAAACACCATATATTTT
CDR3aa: CASSDRDDGNTIYF

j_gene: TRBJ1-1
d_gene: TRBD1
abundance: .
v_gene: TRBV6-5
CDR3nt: TGTGCCAGCAGGCGGACAGGTATGAACACTGAAGCTTTCTTT
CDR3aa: CASRRTGMNTEAFF

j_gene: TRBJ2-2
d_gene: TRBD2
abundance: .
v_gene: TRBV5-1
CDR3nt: TGCGCCAGCAGCTTGGGACTAGCGGGGGCCACCGGGGAGCTGTTTTTT
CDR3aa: CASSLGLAGATGELFF

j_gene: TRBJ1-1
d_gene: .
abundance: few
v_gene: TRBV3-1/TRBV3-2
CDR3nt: TGTGCCAGCAGCCAAGGCCGGGCCAAAAACCAGACGGTAGGAATGAACACTGAAGCTTTCTTT
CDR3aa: CASSQGRAKNQTVGMNTEAFF

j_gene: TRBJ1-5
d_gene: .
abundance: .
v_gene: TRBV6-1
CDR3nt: TGTGCCAGCAGTGAAGCGACAGGACTTAGCAATCAGCCCCAGCATTTT
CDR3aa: CASSEATGLSNQPQHF

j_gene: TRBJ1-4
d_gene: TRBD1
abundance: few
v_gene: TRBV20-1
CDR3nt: TGCAGTGCTAGTGGGCCAGGGGGCGGAAAACTGTTTTTT
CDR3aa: CSASGPGGGKLFF